The sequence of this T cell receptor beta chain was determined in a study of shared clonotypes between healthy human individuals. Study-level points and caveats: Against clonotypes common to all four donors, non-shared ones had lower generation probabilities.

Data came from immunoSEQ multiplex PCR; TCRdb stores just in-frame clones and leaves some out. The table includes roughly 1.5 million clones, 95% to 99% detected once. Every donor was a Caucasian adult from Nashville, Tennessee. Remarks on this clone: The antigen remains unidentified.

Trimming took 2 bases from V and 5 from J; bases not matched to a gene: 12. The CDR3 sequence is 16 residues long. Germline V gives CDR1 SGHRS, CDR2 YFSETQ. Sequencing input: naive CD4+ T cells sorted from blood. This sample's subset: CD45RA+ positively selected. The chain joins TRBV5-1 to TRBJ2-7; 8 bases align to TRBD2. The sequence was collected from a man aged 25 to 40 in good health. CDR3 bases: TGCGCCAGCAGCTTATCCGCGGGAGGTGGTGTGGACGAGCAGTACTTC. Its protein is CASSLSAGGGVDEQYF.